These 17 T cell receptor beta chains originate from one sample sequenced in a study of cytomegalovirus exposure and HLA in healthy donors. Use of 60 Vbeta and 13 Jbeta primers characterized the PCR. Generated by immunoSEQ multiplex PCR, the TCRdb table keeps only in-frame clones and is missing some. Of some 150,000 clones in the sample, approximately 82% were seen once. The specimen sequenced was PBMCs. These receptor sequences come from a woman aged 40 to 55 in good health and CMV-seronegative.

V usage is TRBV9 and J usage is TRBJ2-2, with TRBD1 matching 9 bases. CDR1 SGDLS and CDR2 YYNGEE come from the germline V gene. The junction had 5 bases not matched to a gene; V was cut back by 3 bases and J by 5 bases. The CDR3 spans 15 residues. CDR3 residues: CASSAWTGVTGELFF. Here the CDR3 DNA reads TGTGCCAGCAGCGCCTGGACAGGGGTGACCGGGGAGCTGTTTTTT. Supplemented by reference TRBV9 and TRBJ2-2, the full variable domain reads DSGVTQTPKHLITATGQRVTLRCSPRSGDLSVYWYQQSLDQGLQFLIQYYNGEERAKGNILERFSAQQFPDLHSELNLSSLELGDSALYFCASSAWTGVTGELFFGEGSRLTVL.

This chain uses TRBV4-1 with TRBJ2-5, with 7 bases matching TRBD2. Losses at the gene ends were 1 base for V and 6 bases for J; bases not matched to a gene: 5. The length of the CDR3 is 14 residues. From germline, CDR1 is MGHRA and CDR2 YSYEKL. CDR3 in amino acids: CASSQAGGRKTQYF. The CDR3 nucleotides are TGCGCCAGCAGCCAAGCGGGAGGAAGGAAGACCCAGTACTTC.

The chain joins TRBV9 to TRBJ1-2, with 11 bases that match TRBD1. This CDR3 has 15 amino acids. The V gene's germline CDR1 is SGDLS and CDR2 YYNGEE. V lost 2 bases to trimming and J lost 4 bases; unmatched junction nucleotides: 4. This CDR3 reads CASSVGTGGFYGYTF. The CDR3 nucleotides read TGTGCCAGCAGCGTTGGGACAGGGGGTTTCTATGGCTACACCTTC.

The chain's CDR3 is CASSTTSGVYEQYF. CDR3 DNA: TGTGCCAGCAGTACGACTAGCGGGGTCTACGAGCAGTACTTC. The chain carries TRBV28 and TRBJ2-7; the match to TRBD2 covers 11 bases. Germline loops: CDR1 MDHEN, CDR2 SYDVKM. Trimming removed 5 bases from V and 3 bases from J; junction bases left unmatched: 3. The CDR3 is 14 amino acids.

This clone was observed a few times. The genes are TRBV27 and TRBJ2-3, with unresolved D. Trimming took off 2 bases at V and 4 bases at J, with 7 bases between the two ends. The CDR3 loop spans 13 amino acids. Germline assignment: CDR1 MNHEY and CDR2 SMNVEV (reference sequence). CDR3 region: CASSLIASDTQYF. The CDR3 DNA is TGTGCCAGCAGTTTAATTGCGTCAGATACGCAGTATTTT.

V usage is TRBV19 and J usage is TRBJ2-7; perhaps TRBD1 as D (5 bases). Trimming left V 3 bases short and J 6 bases short, with 12 bases between. This CDR3 is built from 13 residues. The V gene's germline CDR1 is LNHDA and CDR2 SQIVND (reference sequence). The DNA of the CDR3 is TGTGCCAGTAGTATTCTTCAGGGTTCCGAGCAGTACTTC. Translation: CASSILQGSEQYF.

DNA for the CDR3: TGTGCCAGCAGCTTAGGAGCAGGGTTCACAGATACGCAGTATTTT. This translates into CASSLGAGFTDTQYF. J is TRBJ2-3 and V is TRBV7-9, with D perhaps matching TRBD1 (5 bases). Per germline, CDR1 SEHNR and CDR2 FQNEAQ (reference sequence). V lost 1 base and J lost 2, with 10 bases in between. This CDR3 has 15 amino acids.

V usage is TRBV11-2 and J usage is TRBJ2-1; possibly TRBD2 for D (5 bases). CDR3 size: 15 residues. The V end was cut by 5 bases, the J end by 6 bases, with 17 bases between. Per germline, CDR1 SGHAT and CDR2 FQNNGV. DNA of the CDR3: TGTGCCAGCAGCCAGGCGTCTAGCACCGGCAATGAGCAGTTCTTC. This gives the protein CASSQASSTGNEQFF.

The rearrangement uses TRBV6-1 and TRBJ2-7; 9 nucleotides line up with TRBD2. In germline, CDR1 is MNHNS, CDR2 SASEGT. This CDR3 is built from 14 residues. Trimming removed 1 base from V and 4 bases from J; junction bases left unmatched: 2. In DNA, the CDR3 is TGTGCCAGCAGTGAAGGCGGGAGGGCGTACGAGCAGTACTTC. Residues: CASSEGGRAYEQYF.

This chain uses TRBV6-5 with TRBJ1-2; D is unresolved. Trimming cost V 6 bases and J 6 bases, with 8 bases left between them. Germline CDR1 and CDR2: MNHEY and SVGAGI. The CDR3 has 11 amino acids. The CDR3 coding sequence is TGTGCCAGCAGCATTGGAGATGGCTACACCTTC. It codes for CASSIGDGYTF.

The count of this clone is one. This chain links TRBV5-1 with TRBJ2-1; 7 nucleotides agree with TRBD2. After removal of 0 bases from V and 7 bases from J, the junction contained 7 bases not matched to a gene. Germline assignment: CDR1 SGHRS and CDR2 YFSETQ. This CDR3 is 15 amino acids long. CDR3 sequence: CASSLEAGDWNEQFF. As DNA, the CDR3 is TGCGCCAGCAGCTTGGAGGCGGGAGACTGGAATGAGCAGTTCTTC.

J is TRBJ2-1 and V is TRBV7-9; 9 bases match TRBD2. This CDR3 spans 16 amino acids. Germline CDR1 is SEHNR and CDR2 is FQNEAQ (reference sequence). Unmatched junction bases numbered 11, after V lost 3 bases and J lost 8 bases. Written as DNA, the CDR3 is TGTGCCAGCAGCTTTGGGACTAGCCAGTTTTGGGATGAGCAGTTCTTC. Translated, it gives CASSFGTSQFWDEQFF.

The rearrangement joins TRBV6-1 to TRBJ1-1, with unresolved D. The CDR3 length is 14 residues. Germline values: CDR1 MNHNS, CDR2 SASEGT. Trimming removed 5 bases from V and 0 bases from J, with 10 bases in between. The CDR3 bases are TGTGCCAGCAGTCCCCGGGATATGAACACTGAAGCTTTCTTT. The encoded protein is CASSPRDMNTEAFF.

The rearrangement links TRBV7-2 to TRBJ2-7, with TRBD2 identical over 9 bases. The germline V gene encodes CDR1 SGHTA and CDR2 FQGNSA. J lost 3 bases, V lost 2 bases, and 8 bases had no gene match. The CDR3 is 16 residues long. The CDR3 nucleotides read TGTGCCAGCAGCTTATACCTTAGCGGGAGTGGCTACGAGCAGTACTTC. Protein product: CASSLYLSGSGYEQYF.

The gene calls are TRBV28 and TRBJ2-7; D perhaps matches TRBD1 (5 bases). Germline V gene sequence: CDR1 MDHEN, CDR2 SYDVKM. Trimming cost V 0 bases and J 2 bases, with 8 bases left between them. This CDR3 has 14 amino acids. CDR3 sequence: CASSLWSGTYEQYF. The CDR3 DNA follows: TGTGCCAGCAGTTTATGGTCAGGGACCTACGAGCAGTACTTC.

The rearrangement links TRBV5-6 to TRBJ2-1; D is perhaps TRBD2 (6 bases). V shed 4 bases and J shed 15 bases, with 23 bases lying between them. The CDR3 runs 14 residues. The germline CDR1 and CDR2 sequences are SGHDT and YYEEEE. The DNA for the CDR3 is TGTGCCAGCAGCCGTGCAGGGACTCCTTACGTGTTGTTCTTC. Protein product: CASSRAGTPYVLFF. Looking up the rest from reference TRBV5-6 and TRBJ2-1 gives the full variable domain: DAGVTQSPTHLIKTRGQQVTLRCSPKSGHDTVSWYQQALGQGPQFIFQYYEEEERQRGNFPDRFSGHQFPNYSSELNVNALLLGDSALYLCASSRAGTPYVLFFGPGTRLTVL.

The V call is TRBV2, the J call TRBJ1-3, with unresolved D. The CDR3 consists of 15 residues. Trimming took 3 bases from V and 0 from J, leaving 9 bases between them. In germline, CDR1 is SNHLY, CDR2 FYNNEI. The CDR3: CASSELSGSGNTIYF. For the CDR3, the DNA is TGTGCCAGCAGTGAGCTTAGTGGCTCTGGAAACACCATATATTTT.